This note documents a single TCR beta chain sequence. Its recognized antigen is unknown. No clone much larger than this one lies a single base away; base qualities are absent. TCRbeta CDR3 regions were amplified from genomic DNA using the immunoSEQ Assay, a bias-controlled multiplex PCR. On the authors' methods: Within the assay, amplification of reference gene primers was used to estimate how many nucleated cells each sample contained. Sequence reads were collapsed and filtered to measure the absolute abundance of every unique TCRbeta CDR3 rearrangement. For each sample, productive Simpson clonality was calculated as the square root of Simpson's diversity index across productive rearrangements. TCRdb limited this immuneACCESS table to in-frame rearrangements with V and J called. A share of clones is missing; checked studies link under half to unresolved V genes, and the rest is unexplained. That table is the source of V, J and clone size, and D and trimming were worked out from the DNA. The sample table records around 210,000 clones; roughly 90% of these occur just once. The ten largest clones take up about 8.1% of the sample.

The data stem from a study of blood T cell repertoires in COVID-19 (dated by TCRdb to 2018 to 2021). In terms of the full investigation: Samples covering the acute and convalescent phases of COVID-19 were provided by collaborators in the United States, Italy and Spain. The prospective study material was composed of cDNA or gDNA derived from T cells, B-cell-depleted T cells, or PBMCs. Subjects who had been exposed to COVID-19, were actively infected with it, or had recovered from it provided the deeply sampled blood TCRbeta repertoires that made up the dataset. Samples were obtained from the ongoing ImmuneRACE study (first 160 participants) and from 1,254 subjects provided by 6 global collaborators. The repertoires were released in a freely available public database intended as a resource for research on the immune response to SARS-CoV-2. The sample metadata nearly always contained a de-identified subject ID, COVID-19 status, age in years and sex. Where available, HLA class I and class II types were obtained from metadata supplied by the sample provider rather than from assay-based typing. Points the paper makes about the study in general: Clinical and demographic metadata were provided uncurated, with the amount varying by source and participant.

In the prospective study, participants were roughly 18 to 95 years old, resided in about 25 geographic areas of the United States, and were enrolled through a virtual design. In the prospective study, cohorts were assigned on the basis of participant-reported clinical history obtained from a screening survey and a study questionnaire. For ImmuneRACE Cohort 3, a participant was defined as recovered based on two consecutive negative NP/OP PCR tests, clearance by a healthcare professional, or resolution of symptoms. Each participant in the prospective study had whole blood, serum and a nasopharyngeal or oropharyngeal swab collected by mobile phlebotomists. Additional blood draws and questionnaires over an approximately two-month period could optionally be provided by prospective study participants. Blood samples from the prospective study were shipped frozen or at room temperature prior to DNA extraction.

V is trimmed back by 5 bases and J by 10 bases, and the junction contains 4 bases that no gene match accounts for. CDR1 GTSNPN and CDR2 SVGIG were looked up in the germline V gene (reference sequence). The CDR3 holds 11 amino acids from the cysteine to the phenylalanine. The sequence is cut down to CDR3 DNA, 33 bases in frame from base 1. Recombination connected TRBV30 to TRBJ2-1, with TRBD1 identical over 8 junction bases. The material sequenced was PBMCs or T cells enriched from blood (not recorded which). This receptor was obtained from a young woman who had recovered from COVID-19. CDR3 loop: CAWDRGGEQFF. The nucleotide sequence reads TGTGCCTGGGACAGGGGTGGCGAGCAGTTCTTC.